The TCR beta chain described here comes from a study of blood T cell repertoires in COVID-19 (dated by TCRdb to the early 2020s). Concerning the study at large: Samples from collaborators originated in the United States, Italy and Spain and spanned both the acute and convalescent phases of COVID-19. The material from the prospective study consisted of cDNA or gDNA derived from T cells, B-cell-depleted T cells, or PBMCs. Deeply sampled blood TCRbeta repertoires from subjects exposed to, actively infected with, or recovered from COVID-19 were included in the dataset. The repertoires were released in a freely available public database meant as a resource for research on the immune response to SARS-CoV-2. Samples came from the ongoing ImmuneRACE study (first 160 participants) plus 1,254 subjects from 6 global collaborators. Sample metadata almost always included a de-identified subject ID, COVID-19 status, age in years and sex. HLA class I and class II types, where available, came from metadata supplied by the sample provider rather than from assay-based typing. Results the study describes overall, beyond this receptor: Clinical and demographic metadata were provided uncurated, with the amount varying by source and participant.

The CDR3 runs 16 amino acids, cysteine and phenylalanine included. Just CDR3 DNA is preserved here, 48 bases in frame from base 1. V loses 0 bases, J loses 4 bases, and the germline ends lie 13 bases apart. CDR1 and CDR2 are read off the germline V gene as SGHRS and YFSETQ. The immunoSEQ Assay, a bias-controlled multiplex PCR, was used to amplify TCRbeta CDR3 regions from genomic DNA. The original pipeline was this. The number of nucleated cells in each sample was estimated from the amplification of reference gene primers within the assay. To quantify the absolute abundance of each unique TCRbeta CDR3 rearrangement, sequence reads were collapsed and filtered. For each sample, productive Simpson clonality was calculated as the square root of Simpson's diversity index across productive rearrangements. TCRdb took over this immuneACCESS table, retaining in-frame rearrangements with V and J assigned. Such tables are incomplete; in checked studies, under half of the missing clones stem from an unresolved V gene, and the remainder is unexplained. V and J calls and clone size follow that table, whereas D and trimming were derived from the DNA. This sample holds fewer than 200,000 clones; around 82% were observed only once. 4% to 6.5% of the sample is in the top ten clones.

This clone was observed a handful of times. Its target antigen remains unknown. No qualities accompany the bases; no much larger clone lies one base away. Participants in the prospective study were enrolled through a virtual design, were aged roughly 18 to 95 years, and lived in roughly 24 United States geographic areas. Cohort assignment in the prospective study relied on participant-reported clinical history from a screening survey and a study questionnaire. In the prospective study, mobile phlebotomists collected whole blood, serum and a nasopharyngeal or oropharyngeal swab from each participant. Additional blood draws and questionnaires over an approximately 2-month period could optionally be provided by prospective study participants. Before DNA extraction, blood samples from the prospective study were shipped at room temperature or frozen.

The chain joins TRBV5-1 to TRBJ1-4; confidence is insufficient to name the D gene. The sequencing sample was made of PBMCs or T cells enriched from blood (not recorded which). The source is a woman aged 55-70 years with acute COVID-19. At the DNA level, the sequence is TGCGCCAGCAGCTTGGGCCCCGAGGAGGGTAATGAAAAACTGTTTTTT. It translates to CASSLGPEEGNEKLFF. Reference TRBV5-1 and TRBJ1-4 proteins supply the regions before and after the CDR3; the full variable domain is: KAGVTQTPRYLIKTRGQQVTLSCSPISGHRSVSWYQQTPGQGLQFLFEYFSETQRNKGNFPGRFSGRQFSNSRSEMNVSTLELGDSALYLCASSLGPEEGNEKLFFGSGTQLSVL.